This section outlines one T cell receptor beta chain sequence together with its context. The sample belongs to a study of blood T cell repertoires in COVID-19. The germline V and J ends were trimmed by 3 bases and 3 bases, with 11 bases remaining between them. The germline V gene encodes CDR1 SNHLY and CDR2 FYNNEI. CDR3 length: 14 residues. TCRdb keeps only in-frame clones here, not all; method: immunoSEQ multiplex PCR. The table shows more than 95,000 clones, with around 90% occurring only once. This receptor was obtained from a man aged 45 to 65 in a cohort sampled during active COVID-19. V and J are TRBV2 and TRBJ1-2; D possibly corresponds to TRBD1 (5 bases). Sequencing was done on a sample of peripheral blood. In DNA form, the CDR3 reads TGTGCCAGCAGTGAGAGACAGCCATACTATGGCTACACCTTC. Residues: CASSERQPYYGYTF.